Each of the 10 T cell receptor beta chains below was sequenced from the same sample in a study of blood T cell repertoires in COVID-19. The assay was immunoSEQ multiplex PCR, and TCRdb's table has in-frame clones only and misses some. The table shows about 220,000 clones, with roughly four fifths occurring only once. Material: peripheral blood. All receptors derive from a woman in her sixties or seventies with acute or convalescent COVID-19.

This chain uses TRBV7-6 with TRBJ1-6; 8 bases map to TRBD1. The CDR3 extends over 13 amino acids. Germline V gene data show CDR1 as SGHVS and CDR2 as FNYEAQ. Trimming took 6 bases from V and 7 from J; bases not matched to a gene: 2. The CDR3 DNA reads as TGTGCCAGCAGAGGACAGGGCAATTCACCCCTCCACTTT. Encoded protein: CASRGQGNSPLHF.

This clone was counted a few times. The chain combines TRBV7-2 with TRBJ1-5; D not resolved. This CDR3 contains 14 residues. The V end was cut by 4 bases, the J end by 3 bases, with 10 bases between. Germline V CDR1 and CDR2: SGHTA, FQGNSA. For the CDR3, the DNA is TGTGCCAGCAGCTCGAGGGCGAACAATCAGCCCCAGCATTTT. It is translated as CASSSRANNQPQHF. Full variable domain (outside the CDR3, taken from reference TRBV7-2 and TRBJ1-5): GAGVSQSPSNKVTEKGKDVELRCDPISGHTALYWYRQSLGQGLEFLIYFQGNSAPDKSGLPSDRFSAERTGGSVSTLTIQRTQQEDSAVYLCASSSRANNQPQHFGDGTRLSIL.

J is TRBJ2-5 and V is TRBV7-9, with 8 bases matching TRBD1. Per the germline V gene, CDR1 is SEHNR and CDR2 is FQNEAQ (reference sequence). V shed 6 bases and J 6 bases; nucleotides not matched to a gene: 3. This CDR3 comprises 12 residues. The CDR3 protein is CASSGQGQTQYF. Here the CDR3 DNA reads TGTGCCAGCAGTGGACAGGGACAGACCCAGTACTTC.

This sequence joins TRBV12-3 or TRBV12-4 and TRBJ1-1, with D uncertain. This CDR3 has 11 residues. V gave up 9 bases and J gave up 1 base, with 6 bases separating them. The CDR3 DNA reads TGTGCCAGTAACAGGAACACTGAAGCTTTCTTT. This codes for CASNRNTEAFF.

The chain recombines TRBV4-3 with TRBJ2-7; D possibly corresponds to TRBD1 (6 bases). Germline V lookup: CDR1 LGHNA, CDR2 YSLEER. Trimming pared 0 bases from V and 7 bases from J, leaving 22 bases between. This CDR3 region has 17 residues. The CDR3 reads CASSQDHLARTAREQYF. CDR3 in DNA: TGCGCCAGCAGCCAAGATCACCTCGCTAGGACAGCCAGGGAGCAGTACTTC.

V and J are TRBV5-1 and TRBJ1-4, with 10 bases that match TRBD1. The CDR3 is 14 residues long. Germline lookup yields CDR1 SGHRS and CDR2 YFSETQ. V gave up 6 bases and J gave up 6 bases; unmatched junction bases: 5. CDR3 loop: CASTADRGDEKLFF. CDR3 in DNA: TGCGCCAGCACCGCGGACAGGGGGGATGAAAAACTGTTTTTT.

The V call is TRBV19, the J call TRBJ1-1; TRBD1 might be the D (6 bases). CDR1 LNHDA and CDR2 SQIVND come from the germline V gene (reference sequence). The CDR3 covers 15 residues. The V end lost 7 bases, the J end lost 2 bases, and 17 bases lay between the germline ends. The CDR3 reads CASMVGHTKNTEAFF. DNA for the CDR3: TGTGCCAGTATGGTGGGACATACCAAAAACACTGAAGCTTTCTTT.

This chain joins TRBV7-2 and TRBJ2-4, with 7 bases lining up with TRBD1. The CDR3 spans 18 residues. The V and J ends lost 0 bases and 6 bases, in that order; junction bases with no gene match: 14. Germline V gives CDR1 SGHTA, CDR2 FQGNSA. DNA of the CDR3: TGTGCCAGCAGCTTAGCGCTCGTGGCAGGGCCAGGGGGAAACATTCAGTACTTC. It yields the protein CASSLALVAGPGGNIQYF.

This chain connects TRBV27 to TRBJ2-1, with D possibly being TRBD2 (6 bases). CDR3 size: 15 residues. V dropped 2 bases and J dropped 3 bases, with 11 bases sitting between them. Germline CDR1 MNHEY, CDR2 SMNVEV (reference sequence). The CDR3: CASSLSPDYYNEQFF. CDR3 in DNA: TGTGCCAGCAGTTTAAGCCCGGACTACTACAATGAGCAGTTCTTC.

The chain is built from TRBV6-4 and TRBJ2-1; 8 nucleotides line up with TRBD2. The V gene's germline CDR1 is MRHNA and CDR2 SNTAGT. Trimming at V came to 0 bases and at J to 5 bases, leaving 6 bases not matched to a gene. The CDR3 is 16 residues long. CDR3 nucleotide sequence: TGTGCCAGCAGTGACTCGCTTAGCGGGGATCACAATGAGCAGTTCTTC. This gives the protein CASSDSLSGDHNEQFF.